One sample yielded the 15 T cell receptor beta chains listed below, sequenced in a study of blood T cell repertoires in COVID-19. Only in-frame clones appear in the TCRdb table, and some are missing; sequencing was by immunoSEQ multiplex PCR. The sample carries 95,000 to 100,000 clones, about four fifths recorded once. The specimen was peripheral blood. The receptors were sampled from a woman older than 75 with active or convalescent COVID-19.

The V call is TRBV29-1, the J call TRBJ1-2; no definite D call. The CDR3 has 13 amino acids. The germline gives CDR1 SQVTM, CDR2 ANQGSEA. V dropped 2 bases and J dropped 0 bases, with 7 bases sitting between them. This CDR3 is CSVERSPNYGYTF. In nucleotides, the CDR3 is TGCAGCGTTGAACGGAGTCCTAACTATGGCTACACCTTC.

The genes are TRBV4-2 and TRBJ1-4; 7 nucleotides line up with TRBD1. Germline CDR1 is LGHNA and CDR2 is YNFKEQ. This CDR3 has 15 residues. J lost 7 bases, V lost 4 bases, and 9 bases had no gene match. The CDR3 here is CASSPDRDRPEKLFF. The CDR3 nucleotides read TGTGCCAGCAGCCCCGACCGGGACAGACCTGAAAAACTGTTTTTT.

V is TRBV10-3 and J is TRBJ1-3, with 10 bases that match TRBD1. This CDR3 is 15 amino acids long. Germline V gives CDR1 ENHRY, CDR2 SYGVKD. V lost 4 bases to trimming and J lost 4 bases; unmatched junction nucleotides: 4. The CDR3 protein is CAISAGTGAGNTIYF. Here the CDR3 DNA reads TGTGCCATCAGTGCCGGGACAGGGGCGGGAAACACCATATATTTT.

The chain employs TRBV18 and TRBJ2-3; 10 bases map to TRBD1. With 3 bases clipped from V and 14 bases from J, the junction kept 5 bases outside the gene matches. The CDR3 contains 12 residues. CDR1 and CDR2 from the germline V gene are KGHSH and LQKENI. CDR3: CASSPGQGVGYF. Written as DNA, the CDR3 is TGTGCCAGCTCACCCGGACAGGGGGTAGGGTATTTT.

The CDR3 is CASSLMGEASKNIQYF. Here the CDR3 DNA reads TGTGCCAGCAGTTTGATGGGGGAGGCGAGCAAAAACATTCAGTACTTC. This chain connects TRBV28 to TRBJ2-4, with D perhaps matching TRBD2 (6 bases). From germline, CDR1 is MDHEN and CDR2 SYDVKM. This CDR3 has 16 amino acids. Trimming took off 3 bases at V and 3 bases at J, with 15 bases between the two ends.

V usage is TRBV5-6 and J usage is TRBJ2-5; 8 bases are shared with TRBD2. This CDR3 is built from 17 residues. Germline V gives CDR1 SGHDT, CDR2 YYEEEE. Trimming removed 0 bases from V and 5 bases from J; junction bases left unmatched: 12. CDR3 bases: TGTGCCAGCAGCTTGGGCCTAGGAGCGGGAGCTTTCGAGACCCAGTACTTC. Translating gives CASSLGLGAGAFETQYF.

This clone was observed a single time. The V and J genes are TRBV19 and TRBJ2-3; unclear D gene. The germline CDR1 and CDR2 sequences are LNHDA and SQIVND (reference sequence). V lost 4 bases to trimming and J lost 5 bases, with 4 bases between them. The CDR3 is made up of 11 amino acids. In nucleotides, the CDR3 is TGTGCCAGTAGTACCCGAGATACGCAGTATTTT. It codes for CASSTRDTQYF.

CDR3 sequence reads: CASRTGGKGGYTF. DNA of the CDR3: TGTGCCAGCCGGACAGGGGGCAAAGGTGGCTACACCTTC. The chain couples TRBV28 to TRBJ1-2; 11 bases match TRBD1. V lost 8 bases and J lost 7; bases outside the gene matches: 6. The CDR3 contains 13 residues. Germline CDR1 reads MDHEN; CDR2 reads SYDVKM.

The chain employs TRBV5-4 and TRBJ2-1, with 13 positions matching TRBD2. Trimming took 4 bases from V and 6 from J; bases not matched to a gene: 4. The germline CDR1 and CDR2 sequences are SGHNT and YYREEE (reference sequence). CDR3 size: 15 residues. CDR3 bases: TGTGCCAGCAGCCCGCGACTAGCGGGAGGCAATGAGCAGTTCTTC. Amino acid sequence: CASSPRLAGGNEQFF.

This chain links TRBV7-3 with TRBJ2-2, with D maybe TRBD1 (6 bases). The V gene lost 5 bases and the J gene lost 3 bases, with 13 bases spanning the gap. The CDR3 has 15 residues. Per the germline V gene, CDR1 is SGHTA and CDR2 is FQGTGA. The CDR3, as DNA: TGTGCCAGCAGCCCATGGGCAGGGGACACCGGGGAGCTGTTTTTT. Protein sequence: CASSPWAGDTGELFF.

This sequence joins TRBV24-1 and TRBJ1-5; TRBD1 agrees at 7 bases. J was trimmed by 6 bases and V by 4 bases; bases with no gene match: 5. CDR3 length equals 14 residues. Germline assignment: CDR1 KGHDR and CDR2 SFDVKD. CDR3 in DNA: TGTGCCACCAGTGAAAGCAGGGGGTTTCAGCCCCAGCATTTT. Residues: CATSESRGFQPQHF.

This CDR3 is CASSVAGGLAKNIQYF. The DNA of the CDR3 is TGTGCCAGCAGCGTAGCCGGCGGTTTAGCCAAAAACATTCAGTACTTC. J is TRBJ2-4 and V is TRBV9; D unclear. Germline CDR1 is SGDLS and CDR2 is YYNGEE. The CDR3 totals 16 residues. V lost 0 bases and J 0 bases, leaving 10 bases between the germline ends. The full variable domain, its missing parts supplied by reference TRBV9 and TRBJ2-4, is DSGVTQTPKHLITATGQRVTLRCSPRSGDLSVYWYQQSLDQGLQFLIQYYNGEERAKGNILERFSAQQFPDLHSELNLSSLELGDSALYFCASSVAGGLAKNIQYFGAGTRLSVL.

CDR3: CASSQRFGTGGAKREAFF. The CDR3 DNA is TGTGCCAGCAGCCAAAGATTCGGGACAGGGGGCGCAAAAAGGGAAGCTTTCTTT. This chain joins TRBV14 and TRBJ1-1; 12 nucleotides agree with TRBD1. Unmatched junction bases numbered 15, after V lost 2 bases and J lost 8 bases. Germline V lookup: CDR1 SGHDN, CDR2 FVKESK. The CDR3 has 18 residues.

The genes are TRBV6-5 and TRBJ1-5; TRBD1 agrees at 10 bases. In germline, CDR1 is MNHEY, CDR2 SVGAGI. The CDR3 consists of 15 residues. With 6 bases clipped from V and 5 bases from J, the junction kept 7 bases outside the gene matches. CDR3 protein: CASSSRQGADQPQHF. DNA for the CDR3: TGTGCCAGCAGCAGCAGACAGGGGGCTGATCAGCCCCAGCATTTT.

This clone was counted between two and nine times. The rearrangement uses TRBV10-3 and TRBJ1-1, with D tentatively TRBD1 (6 bases). The CDR3 runs 15 residues. The germline gives CDR1 ENHRY, CDR2 SYGVKD. With 6 bases removed from V and 3 bases from J, the gap between germline ends came to 17 bases. CDR3 nucleotide sequence: TGTGCCATCAGGAGGGGGATGAGTGTGGACACTGAAGCTTTCTTT. It codes for CAIRRGMSVDTEAFF.